These 28 T cell receptor beta chains share one sample of origin, sequenced in a study of identical twins. MiXCR, run by TCRdb on the 5' RACE reads, gives a single entry per CDR3 protein. The table lists some 560,000 distinct CDR3 sequences, around 9.6% of them singletons. These data are also associated with another study on yellow fever vaccine responses in identical twins.

Sequencing was done on a sample of PBMCs. These receptors were collected from a woman aged 18-30 years in good health.

J is TRBJ2-3 and V is TRBV30, with D uncertain. The CDR3 totals 15 residues. Germline CDR1 GTSNPN, CDR2 SVGIG (reference sequence). V lost 3 bases, J lost 0 bases, and 13 bases lay in between. In nucleotides, the CDR3 is TGTGCCTGGAGCGACAAGACCCCTAGCACAGATACGCAGTATTTT. Its protein is CAWSDKTPSTDTQYF.

Details on this clonotype: An end of the junction does not agree with germline; a read error may underlie this. The rearrangement links TRBV7-2 to TRBJ2-1; no clear D gene. The germline V gene encodes CDR1 SGHTA and CDR2 FQGNSA. This CDR3 spans 15 amino acids. CDR3 amino acids: CASNLLGPYYNEQFF. CDR3 in DNA: TGTGCCAGCAACTTACTCGGACCGTACTACAATGAGCAGTTCTTC.

Points on this clonotype: A junction end diverges from the germline sequence, so it may reflect a read error. This chain joins TRBV20-1 and TRBJ2-4; 8 bases align to TRBD1. This CDR3 has 14 amino acids. CDR1 and CDR2 (germline): DFQATT, SNEGSKA (reference sequence). The CDR3, as DNA: TGCAGTGCTAGAGGGACAGGGTCCAAAAACATTCTGTACTTC. Translating it yields CSARGTGSKNILYF.

Many counts were recorded for this clonotype. J is TRBJ2-1 and V is TRBV7-9; D perhaps matches TRBD1 (5 bases). Germline CDR1 SEHNR, CDR2 FQNEAQ (reference sequence). V gave up 5 bases and J gave up 8 bases, with 16 bases separating them. This CDR3 is built from 14 residues. This CDR3 is CASSASRLGHEQFF. DNA for the CDR3: TGTGCCAGCAGCGCATCGCGCTTGGGGCATGAGCAGTTCTTC.

In this sample, this clonotype turned up many times. The rearrangement joins TRBV20-1 to TRBJ2-1, with TRBD2 as a possible D gene (6 bases). Germline V gene data show CDR1 as DFQATT and CDR2 as SNEGSKA (reference sequence). Trimming cost V 4 bases and J 7 bases, with 14 bases left between them. The CDR3 loop spans 13 amino acids. In DNA form, the CDR3 reads TGCAGTGCTAAAAGGGACTTCATTAATGAGCAGTTCTTC. Residues: CSAKRDFINEQFF.

Many counts were recorded for this clonotype. V gene TRBV24-1 combines with J gene TRBJ2-1, with 8 bases that match TRBD2. The germline gives CDR1 KGHDR, CDR2 SFDVKD. With V trimmed by 4 bases and J by 2 bases, 3 bases remained unmatched. CDR3 length: 15 residues. CDR3 sequence reads: CATSEQLAAYNEQFF. The DNA for the CDR3 is TGTGCCACCAGTGAGCAACTAGCGGCCTACAATGAGCAGTTCTTC.

The CDR3 loop is CASSPLFDREGRETQYF. The CDR3 DNA sequence: TGTGCCAGCAGTCCCTTATTCGACAGGGAAGGGAGAGAGACCCAGTACTTC. J is TRBJ2-5 and V is TRBV25-1; 7 bases align to TRBD1. Germline CDR1 is MGHDK and CDR2 is SYGVNS. The CDR3 consists of 17 residues. Losses at the gene ends were 5 bases for V and 4 bases for J; bases not matched to a gene: 16.

This clonotype came up many times. This chain links TRBV6-5 with TRBJ2-5; D tentatively reads TRBD1 or TRBD2 (5 bases each). The CDR3 is 15 amino acids. Trimming removed 3 bases from V and 3 bases from J, with 14 bases in between. From germline, CDR1 is MNHEY and CDR2 SVGAGI. In DNA form, the CDR3 reads TGTGCCAGCAGTTATTCGGGGCCTGCAGAAGAGACCCAGTACTTC. It yields the protein CASSYSGPAEETQYF.

This clonotype was recorded many times. This chain links TRBV28 with TRBJ2-2; D remains ambiguous. Germline V gene lookup returns CDR1 MDHEN and CDR2 SYDVKM. There are 18 residues in the CDR3. Deletions cut 3 bases from V and 1 base from J, with 18 bases between. The CDR3 is CASSFYIPSDGNTGELFF. The CDR3 bases are TGTGCCAGCAGTTTCTACATTCCCAGTGACGGGAACACCGGGGAGCTGTTTTTT.

This clonotype was found many times. The chain carries TRBV7-2 and TRBJ2-5; D is possibly TRBD2 (6 bases). The CDR3 loop spans 15 amino acids. V was clipped by 0 bases and J by 4 bases, with 12 bases between them. Germline CDR1 and CDR2: SGHTA and FQGNSA. CDR3 region: CASSLARGWGETQYF. As DNA, the CDR3 is TGTGCCAGCAGCTTAGCGCGGGGTTGGGGAGAGACCCAGTACTTC.

This clonotype was found a few times. The chain links TRBV10-3 to TRBJ2-1; D gene uncertain. Looked up from germline, CDR1 is ENHRY and CDR2 is SYGVKD. With 7 bases removed from V and 3 bases from J, the gap between germline ends came to 16 bases. This CDR3 is 15 amino acids long. The CDR3 DNA reads as TGTGCCATCAATCGCGGATCGGCTGGCTACAATGAGCAGTTCTTC. This encodes CAINRGSAGYNEQFF.

This chain links TRBV5-1 with TRBJ2-7; TRBD2 matches 10 bases. Per germline, CDR1 SGHRS and CDR2 YFSETQ. Germline trimming cut 0 bases from V and 2 bases from J; bases unmatched to any gene: 2. The CDR3 loop spans 15 amino acids. CDR3 amino acids: CASSLVSGGPYEQYF. CDR3 nucleotide sequence: TGCGCCAGCAGCTTGGTTAGCGGGGGGCCCTACGAGCAGTACTTC.

This clonotype occurred a few times. This chain links TRBV4-3 with TRBJ2-5, with no clear D. Trimming shortened V by 0 bases and J by 4 bases, and 12 bases separated the two germline ends. There are 15 residues in the CDR3. Per germline, CDR1 LGHNA and CDR2 YSLEER. The CDR3 region is CASSQELVIRETQYF. The CDR3 DNA is TGCGCCAGCAGCCAAGAATTGGTAATCCGAGAGACCCAGTACTTC.

This clonotype was seen a handful of times. V and J are TRBV24-1 and TRBJ2-3; TRBD1 agrees at 8 bases. The V segment lost 3 bases and the J segment 2 bases; nucleotides outside the gene matches: 3. CDR1 and CDR2 (germline): KGHDR, SFDVKD. CDR3 length equals 15 residues. The CDR3 region is CATSDPGGYTDTQYF. CDR3 DNA sequence: TGTGCCACCAGTGATCCAGGGGGCTACACAGATACGCAGTATTTT.

Note on this clonotype: One junction end disagrees with the germline gene, perhaps due to a read error. As DNA, the CDR3 is TGTGCCAGCAGCTTAGACTACGACTATTTCGGGCGGGTCTTC. This codes for CASSLDYDYFGRVF. The genes are TRBV7-9 and TRBJ2-1, with a tentative D call TRBD2 (5 bases). The germline CDR1 and CDR2 sequences are SEHNR and FQNEAQ (reference sequence). The CDR3 runs to 14 residues. Supplemented by reference TRBV7-9 and TRBJ2-1, the full variable domain reads DTGVSQNPRHKITKRGQNVTFRCDPISEHNRLYWYRQTLGQGPEFLTYFQNEAQLEKSRLLSDRFSAERPKGSFSTLEIQRTEQGDSAMYLCASSLDYDYFGRVFGPGTRLTVL.

This clonotype turned up a few times. This chain connects TRBV11-1 to TRBJ1-1; no definite D call. V shed 1 base and J shed 10 bases, with 10 bases lying between them. The CDR3 totals 12 residues. Germline CDR1 SGHAT, CDR2 FQDESV (reference sequence). The CDR3 DNA reads TGTGCCAGCAGCTTAGTAGGAAAAGGAGCTTTCTTT. Protein sequence: CASSLVGKGAFF.

This clonotype appeared many times. J is TRBJ2-5 and V is TRBV4-2; D is possibly TRBD1 or TRBD2 (5 bases each). Germline CDR1 and CDR2: LGHNA and YNFKEQ. Trimming took 0 bases from V and 5 from J, leaving 10 bases between them. This CDR3 contains 14 residues. CDR3 sequence (DNA): TGTGCCAGCAGCCAAGAGAGGGGTGTGGAGACCCAGTACTTC. This gives the protein CASSQERGVETQYF.

Only a few counts were recorded for this clonotype. J is TRBJ2-7 and V is TRBV29-1; D possibly corresponds to TRBD1 (6 bases). The CDR3 is made up of 15 amino acids. Germline V gene lookup returns CDR1 SQVTM and CDR2 ANQGSEA. Trimming cost V 6 bases and J 3 bases, with 21 bases left between them. CDR3 bases: TGCAGCGTCGTAGAACAGGGCCCCACCTTCTACGAGCAGTACTTC. It codes for CSVVEQGPTFYEQYF.

The sample holds a few counts of this clonotype. The CDR3 bases are TGCGCCAGCAGCTTCCAGGGACCCGCCTACGAGCAGTACTTC. It encodes CASSFQGPAYEQYF. This rearrangement joins TRBV5-1 to TRBJ2-7, with D tentatively TRBD1 or TRBD2 (5 bases each). The CDR3 is 14 amino acids. Trimming took 2 bases from V and 2 from J, leaving 11 bases between them. Germline V lookup: CDR1 SGHRS, CDR2 YFSETQ.

The CDR3 DNA reads as TGCGCCAGCAGCTTGGCTTACGCCTCCTACGAGCAGTACTTC. Translation gives CASSLAYASYEQYF. V and J are TRBV5-1 and TRBJ2-7, with unresolved D. V lost 0 bases to trimming and J lost 0 bases, with 7 bases between them. Germline V gives CDR1 SGHRS, CDR2 YFSETQ. The CDR3 extends over 14 amino acids.

As concerns this clonotype: It may be a read error: a sequence one base away is much more abundant. The rearrangement joins TRBV10-3 to TRBJ1-1; weak D call: TRBD1 (6 bases). The CDR3 sequence is 13 residues long. V lost 4 bases, J lost 1 base, and 7 bases lay in between. Looked up from germline, CDR1 is ENHRY and CDR2 is SYGVKD. As DNA, the CDR3 is TGTGCCATCAGTGGACAGGAGAACACTGAAGCTTTCTTT. Protein sequence: CAISGQENTEAFF.

This clonotype came up once. A much more abundant neighbour one base away suggests this may be a read error. CDR3 sequence: CTSSSKTEMNTEAFF. Written as DNA, the CDR3 is TGTACCAGCAGCTCCAAGACAGAGATGAACACTGAAGCTTTCTTT. This chain connects TRBV7-9 to TRBJ1-1, with a tentative D call TRBD1 (5 bases). CDR1 and CDR2 from the germline V gene are SEHNR and FQNEAQ (reference sequence). The CDR3 length is 15 residues. The full variable domain, completed using reference TRBV7-9 and TRBJ1-1, is DTGVSQNPRHKITKRGQNVTFRCDPISEHNRLYWYRQTLGQGPEFLTYFQNEAQLEKSRLLSDRFSAERPKGSFSTLEIQRTEQGDSAMYLCTSSSKTEMNTEAFFGQGTRLTVV.

The rearrangement links TRBV7-9 to TRBJ2-5; 10 positions match TRBD1. V was pared by 8 bases and J by 5 bases, with 11 bases of the junction left unmatched. CDR3 length equals 15 residues. Germline loops: CDR1 SEHNR, CDR2 FQNEAQ (reference sequence). Here the CDR3 DNA reads TGTGCCAGCGGCTCGGGACAGGGGCCGATGGAGACCCAGTACTTC. Amino acids: CASGSGQGPMETQYF.

This clonotype was picked up a small number of times. The genes are TRBV20-1 and TRBJ1-2, with TRBD1 identical over 8 bases. Losses at the gene ends were 5 bases for V and 5 bases for J; bases not matched to a gene: 13. CDR3 length: 15 amino acids. Germline CDR1 DFQATT, CDR2 SNEGSKA (reference sequence). The CDR3 loop is CSAPLGQGIFYGYTF. CDR3 nucleotides: TGCAGTGCTCCGCTTGGACAGGGAATCTTTTATGGCTACACCTTC.

The sample holds many counts of this clonotype. Here the CDR3 DNA reads TGCAGCGTTGACAGGGGTCGGAGGGCTGAAGCTTTCTTT. Its protein product is CSVDRGRRAEAFF. This chain uses TRBV29-1 with TRBJ1-1, with D tentatively TRBD1 (6 bases). The CDR3 covers 13 residues. Looked up from germline, CDR1 is SQVTM and CDR2 is ANQGSEA. Trimming took off 3 bases at V and 6 bases at J, with 14 bases between the two ends.

The V and J genes are TRBV6-4 and TRBJ2-1; the match to TRBD2 covers 8 bases. The trim removed 2 bases at V and 0 bases at J, leaving 12 bases unmatched. The CDR3 spans 19 residues. From germline, CDR1 is MRHNA and CDR2 SNTAGT. The CDR3 DNA is TGTGCCAGCAGTGACCTTCCGCGGACTAGCCAGAGCTCCTACAATGAGCAGTTCTTC. Its translation is CASSDLPRTSQSSYNEQFF.

This clonotype appeared a few times. The genes are TRBV3-1 and TRBJ2-5; possibly TRBD1 for D (5 bases). V gave up 4 bases and J gave up 5 bases, with 17 bases separating them. This CDR3 comprises 15 residues. Germline CDR1 LGHDT, CDR2 YNNKEL (reference sequence). CDR3 DNA sequence: TGTGCCAGCAGCCTTCCCGACAGTAATTGGGAGACCCAGTACTTC. Protein sequence: CASSLPDSNWETQYF.

This clonotype occurred many times. The chain recombines TRBV20-1 with TRBJ1-6, with D perhaps matching TRBD1 (6 bases). Trimming took off 0 bases at V and 1 base at J, with 10 bases between the two ends. The CDR3 contains 16 residues. Germline CDR1 DFQATT, CDR2 SNEGSKA (reference sequence). DNA of the CDR3: TGCAGTGCTAGAGATTCGGACAGTTCCTATAATTCACCCCTCCACTTT. Its translation: CSARDSDSSYNSPLHF.